Shown below are 20 T cell receptor beta chains from a single sample sequenced in a study of blood T cells in healthy people across ages. Primers used in a second PCR of about 7 to 12 cycles were a sample-barcoded 5' primer and a J-beta primer mix. TCRdb re-derived calls from the 5' RACE reads in MiXCR, one entry per CDR3 protein. The data hold about 640,000 distinct CDR3 sequences, with 58% observed a single time. The sequenced material came from blood. The receptors originated from a man aged 60 to 69 in good health.

The chain uses TRBV2 and TRBJ2-7; D is perhaps TRBD1 (5 bases). This CDR3 contains 14 residues. Trimming took off 6 bases at V and 0 bases at J, with 12 bases between the two ends. Germline V lookup: CDR1 SNHLY, CDR2 FYNNEI. CDR3 nucleotide sequence: TGTGCCAGCAGATCAGGGTTTCTCTCCTACGAGCAGTACTTC. Protein product: CASRSGFLSYEQYF.

This clonotype showed up just a few times. The chain joins TRBV5-1 to TRBJ2-1; a weak D match, TRBD1 (6 bases). Germline V gene sequence: CDR1 SGHRS, CDR2 YFSETQ. CDR3 size: 16 residues. The V gene lost 0 bases and the J gene lost 3 bases, with 13 bases spanning the gap. The CDR3 loop reads CASSLGVDRNYNEQFF. CDR3 DNA sequence: TGCGCCAGCAGCTTGGGGGTAGACAGGAACTACAATGAGCAGTTCTTC.

The gene calls are TRBV10-3 and TRBJ2-3; D unclear. This CDR3 is 11 amino acids long. Trimming cost V 4 bases and J 6 bases, with 5 bases left between them. The germline V gene encodes CDR1 ENHRY and CDR2 SYGVKD. CDR3 sequence (DNA): TGTGCCATCAGTGTCGGGGATACGCAGTATTTT. Protein: CAISVGDTQYF.

This CDR3 reads CSVERGHTEAFF. The CDR3 DNA sequence: TGCAGCGTTGAGCGGGGACACACTGAAGCTTTCTTT. This chain uses TRBV29-1 with TRBJ1-1; D might be TRBD1 (5 bases). Germline-derived CDR1 and CDR2 are SQVTM and ANQGSEA. The length of the CDR3 is 12 residues. The V and J ends lost 3 bases and 3 bases respectively, with 8 bases between them.

The chain joins TRBV20-1 to TRBJ2-5; D is unresolved. V was trimmed by 6 bases and J by 2 bases, leaving 13 bases between them. Germline CDR1 is DFQATT and CDR2 is SNEGSKA (reference sequence). The CDR3 is 13 amino acids. Here the CDR3 reads CSALGSWQETQYF. As DNA, the CDR3 is TGCAGTGCCCTGGGGTCGTGGCAAGAGACCCAGTACTTC.

The V call is TRBV6-6, the J call TRBJ2-3, with TRBD2 as a possible D gene (6 bases). CDR3 size: 16 residues. With 2 bases removed from V and 1 base from J, the gap between germline ends came to 13 bases. Germline V gives CDR1 MNHNY, CDR2 SVGAGI (reference sequence). CDR3: CASSYTGGGGTDTQYF. The CDR3, as DNA: TGTGCCAGCAGTTACACAGGAGGAGGGGGCACAGATACGCAGTATTTT.

This clonotype was found once. The chain carries TRBV20-1 and TRBJ1-5, with 9 nucleotides matching TRBD1. This CDR3 has 13 amino acids. J was trimmed by 10 bases and V by 6 bases; bases with no gene match: 10. CDR1 is DFQATT, CDR2 SNEGSKA, per germline (reference sequence). CDR3: CSALGQGNFPQHF. CDR3 nucleotide sequence: TGCAGTGCCCTGGGACAGGGAAATTTCCCCCAGCATTTT.

The CDR3 bases are TGCGCCAGCAGCCAAGAAGCAGCGGGGGCTGGGGGGTATGATGGCTACACCTTC. It codes for CASSQEAAGAGGYDGYTF. The V and J genes are TRBV4-1 and TRBJ1-2, with TRBD1 as a possible D gene (6 bases). CDR3 size: 18 residues. V shed 0 bases and J shed 6 bases, with 23 bases lying between them. The germline CDR1 and CDR2 sequences are MGHRA and YSYEKL.

The rearrangement links TRBV3-1 to TRBJ2-5, with 10 nucleotides matching TRBD1. The CDR3 is 14 amino acids. Germline-derived CDR1 and CDR2 are LGHDT and YNNKEL (reference sequence). The J segment lost 7 bases and the V segment lost 4 bases, leaving 6 bases of the junction unmatched. Here the CDR3 reads CASSPLDRGATQYF. The CDR3 DNA follows: TGTGCCAGCAGCCCCCTGGACAGGGGGGCGACCCAGTACTTC.

The chain links TRBV5-1 to TRBJ1-2, with D tentatively TRBD1 (6 bases). Trimming took 6 bases from V and 4 from J, leaving 19 bases between them. CDR3 size: 15 residues. Germline CDR1 SGHRS, CDR2 YFSETQ. The chain's CDR3 is CASTKSGGASYGYTF. The CDR3 nucleotides are TGCGCCAGCACCAAATCGGGGGGCGCATCCTATGGCTACACCTTC.

This clonotype occurred a few times. The rearrangement links TRBV6-1 to TRBJ1-5, with D perhaps matching TRBD1 (5 bases). This CDR3 spans 15 amino acids. CDR1 and CDR2 (germline): MNHNS, SASEGT. The V end was cut by 2 bases, the J end by 0 bases, with 8 bases between. The CDR3 sequence is CASSERGYSNQPQHF. DNA of the CDR3: TGTGCCAGCAGTGAACGGGGCTATAGCAATCAGCCCCAGCATTTT.

This chain links TRBV5-1 with TRBJ1-1; TRBD1 might be the D (6 bases). Germline CDR1 SGHRS, CDR2 YFSETQ. There are 15 residues in the CDR3. V was pared by 10 bases and J by 0 bases, with 19 bases between. The CDR3, as DNA: TGCGCCGGGCCCCGGGACAAGAACCTGAACACTGAAGCTTTCTTT. Its protein is CAGPRDKNLNTEAFF.

The rearrangement uses TRBV27 and TRBJ1-1; TRBD1 is a possible D gene (5 bases). The V and J ends lost 1 base and 0 bases respectively, with 12 bases between them. CDR3 length equals 16 residues. Germline CDR1 is MNHEY and CDR2 is SMNVEV (reference sequence). The CDR3 DNA sequence: TGTGCCAGCAGTTTATGGGGGAGCCCACTGAACACTGAAGCTTTCTTT. It yields the protein CASSLWGSPLNTEAFF.

Comment on this clonotype: At one end the junction does not follow the germline gene, possibly because of a read error. The chain couples TRBV5-6 to TRBJ2-3; 13 bases align to TRBD2. The CDR3 totals 17 residues. CDR1 is SGHDT and CDR2 is YYEEEE in the germline V gene. This CDR3 is CASSFGLAGAITETQYF. CDR3 bases: TGTGCCAGCAGCTTCGGACTAGCGGGGGCCATCACAGAGACGCAGTATTTT.

V and J are TRBV7-2 and TRBJ2-1; 7 bases align to TRBD1. The germline V gene has CDR1 SGHTA and CDR2 FQGNSA. The ends lost 4 bases at V and 3 bases at J; junction bases unmatched: 9. The CDR3 has 16 amino acids. In DNA, the CDR3 is TGTGCCAGCAGCTCAAACGAGGGGGCAGTCTACAATGAGCAGTTCTTC. The encoded protein is CASSSNEGAVYNEQFF.

In nucleotides, the CDR3 is TGTGCCATCAGCCACCCCTCCTACGAGCAGTACTTC. It yields the protein CAISHPSYEQYF. V usage is TRBV10-3 and J usage is TRBJ2-7; D uncertain. There are 12 residues in the CDR3. Deletions cut 6 bases from V and 0 bases from J, with 6 bases between. Germline CDR1 ENHRY, CDR2 SYGVKD.

This clonotype was recorded once. The V and J genes are TRBV9 and TRBJ2-7; D is possibly TRBD1 (5 bases). The V end lost 4 bases, the J end lost 3 bases, and 14 bases lay between the germline ends. Germline V CDR1 and CDR2: SGDLS, YYNGEE. The CDR3 runs 14 residues. The CDR3 DNA is TGTGCCAGCAGCCCGACGGACAAGATCTACGAGCAGTACTTC. It yields the protein CASSPTDKIYEQYF.

The J gene is TRBJ2-1, the V gene TRBV3-1, with D possibly TRBD2 on 5 matching bases. Germline CDR1 and CDR2: LGHDT and YNNKEL (reference sequence). This CDR3 has 14 amino acids. Trimming removed 1 base from V and 8 bases from J, with 12 bases in between. In nucleotides, the CDR3 is TGTGCCAGCAGCCAAGGGACTCCTACCGATGAGCAGTTCTTC. The encoded protein is CASSQGTPTDEQFF.

This chain links TRBV27 with TRBJ2-1, with 7 bases fitting TRBD2. CDR3 size: 17 residues. Losses at the gene ends were 6 bases for V and 9 bases for J; bases not matched to a gene: 20. Looked up from germline, CDR1 is MNHEY and CDR2 is SMNVEV (reference sequence). Here the CDR3 DNA reads TGTGCCAGCAGCCTAAGAGGGACTGGCGGGGGAGAGAGTGAGCAGTTCTTC. Protein sequence: CASSLRGTGGGESEQFF.

This clonotype was seen many times. The gene calls are TRBV28 and TRBJ2-4, with 7 bases fitting TRBD1. With 4 bases clipped from V and 7 bases from J, the junction kept 10 bases outside the gene matches. This CDR3 comprises 15 residues. CDR1 is MDHEN and CDR2 is SYDVKM in the germline V gene. CDR3 nucleotides: TGTGCCAGCAGTTCATACGGGACAGTGGGTAACATTCAGTACTTC. Translated: CASSSYGTVGNIQYF.